These 12 T cell receptor beta chains originate from one sample sequenced in a study of T cells after yellow fever vaccination. A single record per CDR3 protein comes from TCRdb applying MiXCR to the 5' RACE reads. The profile covers about 260,000 distinct CDR3 sequences, with roughly 4% appearing a single time and around 19% taken by the ten largest. Sequencing used PBMCs, obtained 15 days after the yellow fever booster vaccination. These receptors came from a man aged 18 to 35 who received the YFV17D yellow fever vaccine.

Ten or more counts support this clonotype. The chain links TRBV18 to TRBJ2-3; D uncertain. The V end was cut by 3 bases, the J end by 6 bases, with 13 bases between. The CDR3 length is 14 residues. The germline V gene has CDR1 KGHSH and CDR2 LQKENI. The DNA of the CDR3 is TGTGCCAGCTCACCGGACGGGTTCCCGGATACGCAGTATTTT. It specifies CASSPDGFPDTQYF.

Many counts were recorded for this clonotype. The rearrangement joins TRBV9 to TRBJ2-3; 7 bases match TRBD2. Germline assignment: CDR1 SGDLS and CDR2 YYNGEE. V lost 4 bases, J lost 4 bases, and 3 bases stayed unmatched. CDR3 size: 13 residues. This chain's CDR3 is CASSRTSADTQYF. The CDR3 DNA sequence: TGTGCCAGCAGCCGAACTAGCGCAGATACGCAGTATTTT.

This clonotype was seen many times. V gene TRBV4-1 combines with J gene TRBJ2-1; no definite D call. Per the germline V gene, CDR1 is MGHRA and CDR2 is YSYEKL. This CDR3 is built from 21 residues. The V and J ends lost 1 base and 8 bases respectively, with 33 bases between them. In DNA form, the CDR3 reads TGCGCCAGCAGCCAAGCGGTAGGAACATCGGCGGATTTAAGTTCGGCGGATGAGCAGTTCTTC. The encoded protein is CASSQAVGTSADLSSADEQFF.

This clonotype was observed a few times. This chain joins TRBV28 and TRBJ2-1, with TRBD2 identical over 9 bases. V shed 3 bases and J 7 bases; nucleotides not matched to a gene: 4. CDR3 length: 14 residues. Germline V lookup: CDR1 MDHEN, CDR2 SYDVKM. The CDR3 coding sequence is TGTGCCAGCAGTTTCCGCGGGGGGGCGAATGAGCAGTTCTTC. It codes for CASSFRGGANEQFF.

As to this clonotype: Possible read error: a much larger clone is one base away. The chain links TRBV5-1 to TRBJ2-5; TRBD1 might be the D (6 bases). The germline gives CDR1 SGHRS, CDR2 YFSETQ. The CDR3 is 14 residues long. The CDR3 DNA reads as TGCGCCAGCAGCTCGACAGGATTCCAAGGGACCCAGTACTTC. This translates into CASSSTGFQGTQYF.

This chain joins TRBV7-3 and TRBJ2-7; no firm D call. Germline assignment: CDR1 SGHTA and CDR2 FQGTGA. The CDR3 runs 13 residues. V lost 4 bases, J lost 4 bases, and 11 bases lay in between. The CDR3 sequence: CASSSADGYEQYF. The CDR3 DNA reads TGTGCCAGCAGCTCCGCAGACGGTTACGAGCAGTACTTC. Using reference TRBV7-3 and TRBJ2-7 for the parts outside the CDR3, the full variable domain is GAGVSQTPSNKVTEKGKYVELRCDPISGHTALYWYRQSLGQGPEFLIYFQGTGAADDSGLPNDRFFAVRPEGSVSTLKIQRTERGDSAVYLCASSSADGYEQYFGPGTRLTVT.

Ten or more counts support this clonotype. CDR3 region: CASSLRAGTSGDGQFF. CDR3 bases: TGTGCCAGCAGCTTAAGGGCCGGGACTAGCGGGGACGGGCAGTTCTTC. The chain joins TRBV11-2 to TRBJ2-1; the match to TRBD2 covers 13 bases. Germline V gene lookup returns CDR1 SGHAT and CDR2 FQNNGV. This CDR3 contains 16 residues. The V segment lost 2 bases and the J segment 12 bases; nucleotides outside the gene matches: 10.

This clonotype was seen many times. CDR3: CASSLTSGGDNEQFF. Written as DNA, the CDR3 is TGTGCCAGCAGCTTGACTAGCGGGGGGGACAATGAGCAGTTCTTC. This rearrangement joins TRBV11-3 to TRBJ2-1; 14 bases align to TRBD2. CDR3 length: 15 amino acids. The junction had 0 bases not matched to a gene; V was cut back by 3 bases and J by 5 bases. The germline V gene has CDR1 SGHNT and CDR2 YENEEA.

This clonotype was observed many times. The rearrangement uses TRBV5-6 and TRBJ2-2; 8 bases align to TRBD1. CDR3 length: 16 amino acids. Germline CDR1 and CDR2: SGHDT and YYEEEE. The J segment lost 5 bases and the V segment lost 2 bases, leaving 8 bases of the junction unmatched. CDR3 loop: CASSFRQGASTGELFF. In DNA form, the CDR3 reads TGTGCCAGCAGCTTCCGGCAGGGGGCGAGTACCGGGGAGCTGTTTTTT.

This clonotype was detected many times. This chain uses TRBV28 with TRBJ2-2, with TRBD2 as a possible D gene (5 bases). The CDR3 is 15 amino acids. V was trimmed by 10 bases and J by 2 bases, leaving 17 bases between them. Germline V lookup: CDR1 MDHEN, CDR2 SYDVKM. The DNA for the CDR3 is TGTGCCATCCCGGCGGACTCCAGTAACACCGGGGAGCTGTTTTTT. It codes for CAIPADSSNTGELFF.

In this sample, this clonotype turned up many times. V usage is TRBV5-6 and J usage is TRBJ2-3, with D tentatively TRBD2 (6 bases). Trimming removed 2 bases from V and 7 bases from J, with 20 bases in between. The CDR3 runs to 16 residues. Germline V CDR1 and CDR2: SGHDT, YYEEEE. The chain's CDR3 is CASSFRDWTLAYTQYF. Written as DNA, the CDR3 is TGTGCCAGCAGCTTCCGGGACTGGACGCTCGCATATACGCAGTATTTT.

This clonotype was seen at least ten times. The J gene is TRBJ2-1, the V gene TRBV19; 12 bases map to TRBD2. CDR1 is LNHDA and CDR2 is SQIVND in the germline V gene (reference sequence). V shed 1 base, J shed 15 bases, and the junction held 4 bases outside the gene matches. The CDR3 is made up of 13 amino acids. CDR3 sequence reads: CASSIGLAGVPFF. The CDR3 nucleotides read TGTGCCAGTAGTATAGGACTAGCGGGGGTTCCGTTCTTC.